The 30 T cell receptor beta chains below were found in one sample sequenced in a study of T cells expressing NK-cell markers. For each CDR3 protein, TCRdb gives one entry from its re-call of the 5' RACE reads, without DNA. The sample totals around 140,000 distinct CDR3 sequences. The sample comprised blood T cells: a sorted CD56 or NKG2C T cell subset, CD4+ or CD8+ T cells, or bulk PBMC T cells (not recorded which). These receptor sequences come from a man aged 18 to 30 in good health.

The chain employs TRBV6-5 and TRBJ1-1; TCRdb indicates TRBD1, and absent DNA this call remains unverified. The CDR3 is made up of 16 amino acids. Germline CDR1 MNHEY, CDR2 SVGAGI. CDR3 loop: CASSYSRTKGDTEAFF.

The chain employs TRBV27 and TRBJ2-1; the TRBD2 assignment by TCRdb is unverifiable without DNA. Looked up from germline, CDR1 is MNHEY and CDR2 is SMNVEV (reference sequence). CDR3 size: 14 residues. CDR3 protein: CASSFSPGGNEQFF.

V gene TRBV7-8 combines with J gene TRBJ2-2; the D gene TCRdb calls, TRBD1, cannot be checked with no DNA. CDR1 is SGHVS and CDR2 is FQNEAQ in the germline V gene. The CDR3 runs to 17 residues. This chain's CDR3 is CASSLGPGNSNTGELFF. Together with reference TRBV7-8 and TRBJ2-2, the CDR3 gives the full variable domain: GAGVSQSPRYKVAKRGQDVALRCDPISGHVSLFWYQQALGQGPEFLTYFQNEAQLDKSGLPSDRFFAERPEGSVSTLKIQRTQQEDSAVYLCASSLGPGNSNTGELFFGEGSRLTVL.

The rearrangement joins TRBV7-9 to TRBJ2-2. The CDR3 runs to 12 residues. The germline gives CDR1 SEHNR, CDR2 FQNEAQ (reference sequence). CDR3 region: CASRTNTGELFF.

The chain uses TRBV2 and TRBJ2-1. The CDR3 runs to 12 residues. CDR1 and CDR2 from the germline V gene are SNHLY and FYNNEI. The CDR3 region is CASSEMLGEQFF.

The chain is built from TRBV27 and TRBJ1-1; TCRdb gives TRBD1 as the D gene, but with no DNA this cannot be confirmed. CDR3 length: 15 residues. Germline CDR1 and CDR2: MNHEY and SMNVEV (reference sequence). The chain's CDR3 is CASSTDPGQNTEAFF.

The chain couples TRBV6-1 to TRBJ2-5. The CDR3 has 15 residues. Germline CDR1 and CDR2: MNHNS and SASEGT. CDR3 sequence: CASSEERWSQETQYF.

The genes are TRBV3-1 and TRBJ2-1; the D gene TCRdb calls, TRBD2, cannot be checked with no DNA. The CDR3 has 15 amino acids. Germline CDR1 is LGHDT and CDR2 is YNNKEL (reference sequence). This CDR3 is CASSPMGLGNNEQFF.

The chain carries TRBV20-1 and TRBJ1-2. Looked up from germline, CDR1 is DFQATT and CDR2 is SNEGSKA (reference sequence). The CDR3 spans 14 residues. The CDR3 here is CSALSGETSYGYTF.

The chain recombines TRBV5-5 with TRBJ2-3; without DNA, the TCRdb call of TRBD2 cannot be checked. Germline V gene sequence: CDR1 SGHKS, CDR2 YYEKEE (reference sequence). CDR3 length: 16 residues. CDR3 amino acids: CASSNAQGGSTDTQYF.

The chain recombines TRBV18 with TRBJ2-7. CDR3 length equals 13 residues. Germline V gene data show CDR1 as KGHSH and CDR2 as LQKENI. CDR3: CASSDGTTYEQYF.

V is TRBV12-3 or TRBV12-4 and J is TRBJ2-7; TCRdb lists TRBD2, though no DNA is available to test this call. The CDR3 has 12 amino acids. CDR3: CASMTSGTEQYF.

The rearrangement uses TRBV7-8 and TRBJ2-1; the TRBD2 assignment by TCRdb is unverifiable without DNA. CDR1 and CDR2 from the germline V gene are SGHVS and FQNEAQ. There are 17 residues in the CDR3. The CDR3 reads CASSLDWLAGGENEQFF.

The CDR3 loop reads CASSPHDRGSEQAEAFF. The chain is built from TRBV11-2 and TRBJ1-1; the TCRdb call, TRBD1, lacks DNA for checking. Germline values: CDR1 SGHAT, CDR2 FQNNGV. There are 17 residues in the CDR3.

The chain has TRBV20-1 and TRBJ2-1; with no DNA, the TCRdb D assignment of TRBD1 cannot be verified. The CDR3 totals 16 residues. Germline V CDR1 and CDR2: DFQATT, SNEGSKA (reference sequence). The CDR3 here is CSARNPGEVVYNEQFF.

The chain uses TRBV11-2 and TRBJ2-5; absent DNA, TCRdb's TRBD2 call cannot be checked. The CDR3 has 15 amino acids. CDR1 is SGHAT, CDR2 FQNNGV, per germline. The CDR3 region is CASSLRDKHQETQYF. The full variable domain, rest sourced from reference TRBV11-2 and TRBJ2-5, is EAGVAQSPRYKIIEKRQSVAFWCNPISGHATLYWYQQILGQGPKLLIQFQNNGVVDDSQLPKDRFSAERLKGVDSTLKIQPAKLEDSAVYLCASSLRDKHQETQYFGPGTRLLVL.

The chain recombines TRBV12-3 or TRBV12-4 with TRBJ1-1. The CDR3 is 12 amino acids. The CDR3: CASSFGGTEAFF.

This rearrangement joins TRBV27 to TRBJ1-3; without DNA, the TCRdb call of TRBD1 cannot be checked. This CDR3 contains 14 residues. The germline CDR1 and CDR2 sequences are MNHEY and SMNVEV (reference sequence). CDR3 residues: CASSLGGAGNTIYF.

The chain joins TRBV14 to TRBJ2-1; the TCRdb D gene call, TRBD2, has no DNA to confirm it. This CDR3 is built from 13 residues. Germline V gives CDR1 SGHDN, CDR2 FVKESK. CDR3 protein: CASSQFPPLGQFF.

The chain uses TRBV19 and TRBJ2-6. This CDR3 is built from 17 residues. In germline, CDR1 is LNHDA, CDR2 SQIVND (reference sequence). The CDR3 reads CASSIAVTGFGANVLTF. Filled out from reference TRBV19 and TRBJ2-6, the complete variable domain reads DGGITQSPKYLFRKEGQNVTLSCEQNLNHDAMYWYRQDPGQGLRLIYYSQIVNDFQKGDIAEGYSVSREKKESFPLTVTSAQKNPTAFYLCASSIAVTGFGANVLTFGAGSRLTVL.

The genes are TRBV11-2 and TRBJ2-3; the TCRdb call, TRBD2, lacks DNA for checking. CDR1 is SGHAT, CDR2 FQNNGV, per germline. CDR3 length: 16 amino acids. CDR3 residues: CASSLLAGGGTDTQYF.

CDR3 residues: CASSLAKLAGSYNEQFF. The rearrangement links TRBV7-8 to TRBJ2-1; TCRdb lists TRBD2, though no DNA is available to test this call. Looked up from germline, CDR1 is SGHVS and CDR2 is FQNEAQ. This CDR3 comprises 17 residues.

The chain couples TRBV19 to TRBJ1-2; no DNA is available, so the TRBD1 call from TCRdb remains unchecked. Per the germline V gene, CDR1 is LNHDA and CDR2 is SQIVND (reference sequence). This CDR3 is built from 14 residues. CDR3 protein: CASSIRGASDGYTF.

The chain couples TRBV7-2 to TRBJ2-1; TCRdb's D call of TRBD2 is untestable without DNA. Per germline, CDR1 SGHTA and CDR2 FQGNSA. The CDR3 is made up of 16 amino acids. CDR3 residues: CASSLVWEAPHNEQFF.

V gene TRBV20-1 combines with J gene TRBJ2-7; TCRdb's D call of TRBD1 is untestable without DNA. The length of the CDR3 is 15 residues. CDR1 and CDR2 from the germline V gene are DFQATT and SNEGSKA (reference sequence). The CDR3 reads CSARPIQGQFYEQYF.

J is TRBJ2-1 and V is TRBV4-3. The CDR3 has 14 amino acids. CDR1 LGHNA and CDR2 YSLEER come from the germline V gene. The chain's CDR3 is CASSQEFGRNEQFF.

The CDR3 protein is CASGSERGAYNEQFF. The chain carries TRBV12-5 and TRBJ2-1; TCRdb picks TRBD1, but there is no DNA to check that call. The CDR3 runs to 15 residues. Germline assignment: CDR1 LGHNT and CDR2 FRNRAP.

The V call is TRBV4-3, the J call TRBJ1-4; the D gene TCRdb calls, TRBD1, cannot be checked with no DNA. CDR3 length: 14 amino acids. Germline V gene data show CDR1 as LGHNA and CDR2 as YSLEER. CDR3 protein: CASSPGTLGEKLFF.

The CDR3: CASSYEFPGQDYNEQFF. The rearrangement uses TRBV6-5 and TRBJ2-1; the TCRdb D gene call, TRBD1, has no DNA to confirm it. Germline-derived CDR1 and CDR2 are MNHEY and SVGAGI. The CDR3 sequence is 17 residues long.

The chain carries TRBV5-5 and TRBJ1-1. The CDR3 is made up of 14 amino acids. CDR1 SGHKS and CDR2 YYEKEE come from the germline V gene (reference sequence). The CDR3 protein is CASSLEVRNTEAFF.